This TCR beta chain was documented in a study of OX40 agonist ivuxolimab in advanced cancers. Study-level information: Mean age about 60 years, range about 20 to 79; nearly 85% male. Overall study findings and caveats: The average count of expanded clones was higher among CD8+ T cells than among CD4+. A proportion of nonresponders additionally exhibited low normalized T-cell clonal expansion.

Germline V gene lookup returns CDR1 ENHRY and CDR2 SYGVKD. The CDR3 totals 20 residues. The V segment lost 0 bases and the J segment 1 base; nucleotides outside the gene matches: 13. Sequencing was performed with immunoSEQ multiplex PCR; in TCRdb, only in-frame clones are kept and a portion is missing. The sample shows some 27,000 clones, 86% of them seen only once. With regard to this clone: What it recognizes is unknown.

The receptor was isolated from an adult with an advanced solid tumor such as melanoma, head and neck, liver or kidney cancer. The chain carries TRBV10-3 and TRBJ2-7, with 12 bases lining up with TRBD2. The sample was CD4+ or CD8+ T cells sorted from blood, taken in a trial of the OX40 agonist ivuxolimab. CDR3 coding DNA: TGTGCCATCAGTGAGTCGATCGGACTAGCGGGATTTCTCGGATCCTACGAGCAGTACTTC. This codes for CAISESIGLAGFLGSYEQYF.